A selection of T cell receptor beta chains follows, all from one sample in a study of blood T cell repertoires in COVID-19. Sequenced by immunoSEQ multiplex PCR; TCRdb stores in-frame clones only, minus some. The sample contains 200,000 or so clones, roughly nine tenths of which appear only once. Sequencing was carried out using peripheral blood. The receptors come from a man in his sixties or seventies with active or convalescent COVID-19. Each CDR3 is given with its conserved first and last residue. Each record gives: clone size, J gene, D gene, V gene, CDR3 length, CDR3 protein, CDR3 DNA. A D gene is named only where the DNA matches it firmly. Clone size is shown for a subset of rows, as once, few, many or a class of expanded clone.

abundance: -
j_gene: TRBJ1-1
d_gene: -
v_gene: TRBV9
len: 13
CDR3aa: CASSTGGGTEAFF
CDR3nt: TGTGCCAGCAGCACAGGCGGGGGCACTGAAGCTTTCTTT

abundance: -
j_gene: TRBJ2-3
d_gene: -
v_gene: TRBV7-9
len: 12
CDR3aa: CASRRGTDTQYF
CDR3nt: TGTGCCAGCAGACGCGGGACAGATACGCAGTATTTT

abundance: -
j_gene: TRBJ2-5
d_gene: TRBD1
v_gene: TRBV20-1
len: 15
CDR3aa: CSASARTGGIWTQYF
CDR3nt: TGCAGTGCTAGTGCCAGGACAGGGGGAATTTGGACCCAGTACTTC

abundance: -
j_gene: TRBJ2-2
d_gene: -
v_gene: TRBV7-2
len: 16
CDR3aa: CASSLGPTTNTGELFF
CDR3nt: TGTGCCAGCAGCTTAGGACCGACAACGAACACCGGGGAGCTGTTTTTT

abundance: -
j_gene: TRBJ1-5
d_gene: -
v_gene: TRBV2
len: 13
CDR3aa: CASRRDSNQPQHF
CDR3nt: TGTGCCAGCCGGCGGGACAGCAATCAGCCCCAGCATTTT

abundance: -
j_gene: TRBJ1-2
d_gene: TRBD1
v_gene: TRBV28
len: 15
CDR3aa: CASSLPSGTGDGYTF
CDR3nt: TGTGCCAGCAGTTTGCCTTCCGGGACAGGCGATGGCTACACCTTC

abundance: -
j_gene: TRBJ1-6
d_gene: -
v_gene: TRBV7-2
len: 15
CDR3aa: CASSLPGSRNSPLHF
CDR3nt: TGTGCCAGCAGCTTACCGGGGTCGAGGAATTCACCCCTCCACTTT

abundance: -
j_gene: TRBJ2-1
d_gene: TRBD2
v_gene: TRBV5-1
len: 16
CDR3aa: CASSHPTSGGNNEQFF
CDR3nt: TGCGCCAGCAGCCACCCTACTAGCGGGGGGAACAATGAGCAGTTCTTC

abundance: -
j_gene: TRBJ1-1
d_gene: -
v_gene: TRBV9
len: 14
CDR3aa: CASSVNIRNTEAFF
CDR3nt: TGTGCCAGCAGCGTAAATATTAGGAACACTGAAGCTTTCTTT

abundance: -
j_gene: TRBJ2-5
d_gene: TRBD1
v_gene: TRBV6-2/TRBV6-3
len: 15
CDR3aa: CASSRDTGGQETQYF
CDR3nt: TGTGCCAGCAGTCGCGATACAGGGGGCCAAGAGACCCAGTACTTC

abundance: -
j_gene: TRBJ1-6
d_gene: -
v_gene: TRBV6-5
len: 15
CDR3aa: CASRGIQGPSSPLHF
CDR3nt: TGTGCCAGCAGAGGAATTCAGGGGCCAAGTTCACCCCTCCACTTT

abundance: once
j_gene: TRBJ2-5
d_gene: TRBD1
v_gene: TRBV28
len: 17
CDR3aa: CASSYTLSSDREETQYF
CDR3nt: TGTGCCAGCAGCTATACTCTATCGTCCGACAGGGAAGAGACCCAGTACTTC

abundance: once
j_gene: TRBJ1-5
d_gene: TRBD1
v_gene: TRBV28
len: 17
CDR3aa: CASSLPSRQGSNQPQHF
CDR3nt: TGTGCCAGCAGTTTACCCTCCCGACAGGGGAGCAATCAGCCCCAACATTTT

abundance: -
j_gene: TRBJ1-6
d_gene: TRBD1
v_gene: TRBV4-1
len: 16
CDR3aa: CASSQEGGQGNSPLHF
CDR3nt: TGCGCCAGCAGCCAAGAAGGAGGACAGGGGAATTCACCCCTCCACTTT

abundance: -
j_gene: TRBJ1-5
d_gene: TRBD1
v_gene: TRBV19
len: 18
CDR3aa: CASEPGQGGIRGNQPQHF
CDR3nt: TGTGCCAGCGAACCGGGACAGGGGGGAATCCGTGGCAATCAGCCCCAGCATTTT

abundance: -
j_gene: TRBJ1-2
d_gene: -
v_gene: TRBV27
len: 13
CDR3aa: CASSFRAGHGYTF
CDR3nt: TGTGCCAGCAGTTTCCGGGCGGGTCATGGCTACACCTTC

abundance: -
j_gene: TRBJ1-4
d_gene: -
v_gene: TRBV6-1
len: 12
CDR3aa: CASSEHSEKLFF
CDR3nt: TGTGCCAGCAGTGAACATAGTGAAAAACTGTTTTTT

abundance: -
j_gene: TRBJ2-1
d_gene: TRBD2
v_gene: TRBV9
len: 17
CDR3aa: CASSQGLAGTGYNEQFF
CDR3nt: TGTGCCAGCAGCCAGGGACTAGCGGGGACGGGATACAATGAGCAGTTCTTC

abundance: -
j_gene: TRBJ2-3
d_gene: TRBD2
v_gene: TRBV10-1
len: 16
CDR3aa: CASSSASGSIGDTQYF
CDR3nt: TGCGCCAGCTCGAGCGCGAGCGGGAGTATTGGAGATACGCAGTATTTT

abundance: -
j_gene: TRBJ2-7
d_gene: -
v_gene: TRBV11-2
len: 13
CDR3aa: CASSSFRGSEQYF
CDR3nt: TGTGCCAGCAGCTCCTTCAGGGGTTCCGAGCAGTACTTC

abundance: -
j_gene: TRBJ2-5
d_gene: TRBD2
v_gene: TRBV5-6
len: 15
CDR3aa: CASSLGLAGQETQYF
CDR3nt: TGTGCCAGCAGCTTGGGACTAGCGGGGCAAGAGACCCAGTACTTC

abundance: -
j_gene: TRBJ2-7
d_gene: TRBD2
v_gene: TRBV19
len: 13
CDR3aa: CASSIPWGGEQYF
CDR3nt: TGTGCCAGTAGTATCCCCTGGGGAGGGGAGCAGTACTTC

abundance: -
j_gene: TRBJ2-5
d_gene: TRBD2
v_gene: TRBV5-6
len: 14
CDR3aa: CASSKPGLGETQYF
CDR3nt: TGTGCCAGCAGTAAGCCGGGACTAGGCGAGACCCAGTACTTC

abundance: -
j_gene: TRBJ2-3
d_gene: TRBD2
v_gene: TRBV10-2
len: 18
CDR3aa: CASSESSGGLQSTDTQYF
CDR3nt: TGCGCCAGCAGTGAGAGTAGCGGGGGCCTTCAGTCCACAGATACGCAGTATTTT

abundance: -
j_gene: TRBJ2-3
d_gene: -
v_gene: TRBV7-2
len: 18
CDR3aa: CASSFLSRGSRGTDTQYF
CDR3nt: TGTGCCAGCAGCTTTCTAAGCCGCGGGAGCAGGGGAACAGATACGCAGTATTTT

abundance: -
j_gene: TRBJ1-5
d_gene: -
v_gene: TRBV7-2
len: 13
CDR3aa: CASSLGQNQPQHF
CDR3nt: TGTGCCAGCAGCTTAGGACAGAATCAGCCCCAGCATTTT

abundance: -
j_gene: TRBJ2-3
d_gene: TRBD1
v_gene: TRBV5-1
len: 15
CDR3aa: CASSMDRASTDTQYF
CDR3nt: TGCGCCAGCTCCATGGACAGGGCTAGCACAGATACGCAGTATTTT

abundance: -
j_gene: TRBJ1-5
d_gene: TRBD1
v_gene: TRBV28
len: 15
CDR3aa: CASTDTGTGDQPQHF
CDR3nt: TGTGCCAGCACCGACACCGGGACAGGGGATCAGCCCCAGCATTTT

abundance: -
j_gene: TRBJ2-7
d_gene: -
v_gene: TRBV5-4
len: 14
CDR3aa: CASSGTGTRDEQYF
CDR3nt: TGTGCCAGCAGCGGAACCGGGACTCGGGACGAGCAGTACTTC

abundance: -
j_gene: TRBJ2-7
d_gene: TRBD2
v_gene: TRBV7-2
len: 14
CDR3aa: CASRTSGGIGEQYF
CDR3nt: TGTGCCAGTCGAACTAGCGGGGGAATTGGAGAGCAGTACTTC

abundance: once
j_gene: TRBJ2-2
d_gene: -
v_gene: TRBV7-2
len: 12
CDR3aa: CASSSRQAELFF
CDR3nt: TGTGCCAGCAGCTCTCGACAGGCGGAGCTGTTTTTT

abundance: -
j_gene: TRBJ1-1
d_gene: -
v_gene: TRBV11-2
len: 12
CDR3aa: CASTPGDTEAFF
CDR3nt: TGTGCCAGCACGCCGGGGGACACTGAAGCTTTCTTT

abundance: -
j_gene: TRBJ2-5
d_gene: -
v_gene: TRBV10-3
len: 14
CDR3aa: CAIRSGTLQETQYF
CDR3nt: TGTGCCATCAGGTCCGGGACACTCCAAGAGACCCAGTACTTC

abundance: -
j_gene: TRBJ2-2
d_gene: -
v_gene: TRBV19
len: 16
CDR3aa: CASSSLDILLAGELFF
CDR3nt: TGTGCCAGTAGTAGTTTGGACATTCTACTGGCCGGGGAGCTGTTTTTT

abundance: -
j_gene: TRBJ1-4
d_gene: -
v_gene: TRBV1
len: 18
CDR3aa: CTSSQDQRGDSHYEKLFF
CDR3nt: TGCACCAGCAGCCAAGATCAGAGAGGGGACAGCCATTATGAAAAACTGTTTTTT

abundance: -
j_gene: TRBJ2-1
d_gene: TRBD1
v_gene: TRBV11-2
len: 17
CDR3aa: CASSGGQEAPSHNEQFF
CDR3nt: TGTGCCAGCAGCGGGGGACAGGAAGCGCCTAGCCACAATGAGCAGTTCTTC

abundance: -
j_gene: TRBJ1-5
d_gene: -
v_gene: TRBV7-8
len: 15
CDR3aa: CASSNKGRAGQPQHF
CDR3nt: TGTGCCAGCAGCAACAAAGGACGGGCGGGTCAGCCCCAGCATTTT

abundance: -
j_gene: TRBJ1-3
d_gene: -
v_gene: TRBV4-3
len: 16
CDR3aa: CASSQDTHSSGNTIYF
CDR3nt: TGCGCCAGCAGCCAAGATACGCATAGTTCTGGAAACACCATATATTTT

abundance: -
j_gene: TRBJ2-1
d_gene: -
v_gene: TRBV10-1
len: 15
CDR3aa: CASSESRSSYNEQFF
CDR3nt: TGCGCCAGCAGTGAGTCGCGGTCCTCCTACAATGAGCAGTTCTTC

abundance: -
j_gene: TRBJ2-5
d_gene: -
v_gene: TRBV10-1
len: 13
CDR3aa: CASSTGTQETQYF
CDR3nt: TGCGCCAGCAGTACCGGGACACAAGAGACCCAGTACTTC

abundance: -
j_gene: TRBJ1-6
d_gene: TRBD1
v_gene: TRBV4-3
len: 14
CDR3aa: CASSQDRDWSPLHF
CDR3nt: TGCGCCAGCAGTCAGGACAGGGATTGGTCACCCCTCCACTTT

abundance: -
j_gene: TRBJ2-5
d_gene: TRBD1
v_gene: TRBV5-1
len: 14
CDR3aa: CASSTGQGQETQYF
CDR3nt: TGCGCCAGCAGCACGGGACAGGGCCAAGAGACCCAGTACTTC

abundance: -
j_gene: TRBJ2-1
d_gene: TRBD1
v_gene: TRBV2
len: 15
CDR3aa: CASSENRGSYNEQFF
CDR3nt: TGTGCCAGCAGTGAAAACAGGGGCTCCTACAATGAGCAGTTCTTC

abundance: few
j_gene: TRBJ2-7
d_gene: TRBD1
v_gene: TRBV3-1/TRBV3-2
len: 19
CDR3aa: CASSQEGVWTGYRAYEQYF
CDR3nt: TGTGCCAGCAGCCAAGAGGGGGTGTGGACAGGCTATCGGGCCTACGAGCAGTACTTC

abundance: -
j_gene: TRBJ2-4
d_gene: TRBD1
v_gene: TRBV28
len: 13
CDR3aa: CASRGGDRGIQYF
CDR3nt: TGTGCCAGCAGGGGAGGGGACAGGGGCATTCAGTACTTC

abundance: -
j_gene: TRBJ2-5
d_gene: -
v_gene: TRBV7-8
len: 14
CDR3aa: CASSANTGSETQYF
CDR3nt: TGTGCCAGCAGCGCTAACACAGGGTCAGAGACCCAGTACTTC

abundance: -
j_gene: TRBJ2-2
d_gene: TRBD1
v_gene: TRBV2
len: 16
CDR3aa: CASRKQGSERTGELFF
CDR3nt: TGTGCCAGCAGAAAACAGGGGTCGGAACGAACCGGGGAGCTGTTTTTT

abundance: -
j_gene: TRBJ1-3
d_gene: -
v_gene: TRBV10-1
len: 13
CDR3aa: CASSGQVGGTIYF
CDR3nt: TGCGCCAGCAGTGGACAGGTCGGAGGAACCATATATTTT

abundance: -
j_gene: TRBJ1-1
d_gene: -
v_gene: TRBV10-1
len: 18
CDR3aa: CASRGHGQWARINTEAFF
CDR3nt: TGCGCCAGCAGGGGACATGGACAGTGGGCCAGGATCAACACTGAAGCTTTCTTT

abundance: once
j_gene: TRBJ1-2
d_gene: -
v_gene: TRBV30
len: 11
CDR3aa: CAWSPSGGYTF
CDR3nt: TGTGCCTGGAGTCCCTCGGGAGGCTACACCTTC

abundance: -
j_gene: TRBJ1-3
d_gene: TRBD1
v_gene: TRBV4-1
len: 16
CDR3aa: CASSQDRVTGGNTIYF
CDR3nt: TGCGCCAGCAGCCAAGATCGGGTGACAGGGGGAAACACCATATATTTT

abundance: -
j_gene: TRBJ2-7
d_gene: -
v_gene: TRBV28
len: 16
CDR3aa: CASSPAGAGQEYEQYF
CDR3nt: TGTGCCAGCAGTCCCGCAGGGGCCGGACAAGAATACGAGCAGTACTTC

abundance: -
j_gene: TRBJ1-4
d_gene: TRBD1
v_gene: TRBV11-2
len: 16
CDR3aa: CASSSGRQGLGEKLFF
CDR3nt: TGTGCCAGCAGCTCAGGGAGACAGGGATTGGGCGAAAAACTGTTTTTT

abundance: -
j_gene: TRBJ1-6
d_gene: -
v_gene: TRBV5-1
len: 16
CDR3aa: CASSLELSQGNSPLHF
CDR3nt: TGCGCCAGCAGCTTGGAGCTCAGTCAGGGAAATTCACCCCTCCACTTT

abundance: once
j_gene: TRBJ1-5
d_gene: -
v_gene: TRBV27
len: 13
CDR3aa: CASSPSPRQPQHF
CDR3nt: TGTGCCAGCAGCCCCTCCCCCCGTCAGCCCCAGCATTTT

abundance: -
j_gene: TRBJ2-1
d_gene: TRBD2
v_gene: TRBV25-1
len: 13
CDR3aa: CATQLAGGNEQFF
CDR3nt: TGTGCCACGCAACTAGCGGGAGGCAATGAGCAGTTCTTC

abundance: -
j_gene: TRBJ1-1
d_gene: -
v_gene: TRBV19
len: 14
CDR3aa: CASSTLFENTEAFF
CDR3nt: TGTGCCAGTAGTACGCTATTTGAGAACACTGAAGCTTTCTTT

abundance: -
j_gene: TRBJ2-5
d_gene: -
v_gene: TRBV28
len: 13
CDR3aa: CASKANGGETQYF
CDR3nt: TGTGCCAGCAAAGCTAACGGAGGGGAGACCCAGTACTTC

abundance: -
j_gene: TRBJ2-5
d_gene: -
v_gene: TRBV25-1
len: 16
CDR3aa: CASSESTGFSRVTQYF
CDR3nt: TGTGCCAGCAGTGAATCCACAGGTTTCAGCCGCGTGACCCAGTACTTC

abundance: -
j_gene: TRBJ1-1
d_gene: -
v_gene: TRBV4-3
len: 15
CDR3aa: CASSPADRKKTEAFF
CDR3nt: TGCGCCAGCAGCCCCGCCGACAGGAAGAAGACTGAAGCTTTCTTT